This passage covers 3 T cell receptor beta chains from one sample sequenced in a study of cytomegalovirus exposure and HLA in healthy donors. Researchers ran the PCR with 60 Vbeta and 13 Jbeta primers. The repertoire was sequenced with immunoSEQ multiplex PCR; TCRdb's copy has only in-frame clones and lacks some. The sample holds some 120,000 clones, around three quarters seen once. Sequencing was carried out using PBMCs. Receptors were obtained from a male donor in good health and CMV-seronegative.

The J gene is TRBJ1-4, the V gene TRBV25-1; D might be TRBD1 (6 bases). The CDR3 is 16 residues long. The germline V and J ends were trimmed by 4 bases and 5 bases, with 17 bases remaining between them. The germline V gene has CDR1 MGHDK and CDR2 SYGVNS. CDR3 sequence: CASSGSRTDLNEKLFF. In DNA, the CDR3 is TGTGCCAGCAGTGGCTCCCGGACAGACCTGAATGAAAAACTGTTTTTT.

V is TRBV6-5 and J is TRBJ2-7, with 8 bases that match TRBD1. The V gene end was trimmed by 6 bases and the J gene end by 7 bases; junction bases not matched to a gene: 11. The CDR3 consists of 14 residues. Per germline, CDR1 MNHEY and CDR2 SVGAGI. In nucleotides, the CDR3 is TGTGCCAGCAGGCCGGGACAGGCCCGCTGGGAGCAGTACTTC. Translating it yields CASRPGQARWEQYF.

V is TRBV5-4 and J is TRBJ1-6, with 12 bases matching TRBD1. CDR1 is SGHNT and CDR2 is YYREEE in the germline V gene (reference sequence). J was trimmed by 5 bases and V by 3 bases; bases with no gene match: 9. This CDR3 has 18 residues. In nucleotides, the CDR3 is TGTGCCAGCAGCTCCCCCGGGACAGGGGGCAACCATAATTCACCCCTCCACTTT. Amino acids: CASSSPGTGGNHNSPLHF.